This T cell receptor (beta chain) was documented in a study of T cells in localized non-small cell lung cancer. On this clone: Other DNA sequences of this sample code for an identical CDR3.

Sequenced by immunoSEQ multiplex PCR; TCRdb stores in-frame clones only, minus some. There are under 75,000 clones in the sample; roughly nine tenths occur only once, and about a fifth lies in the top ten. Germline lookup yields CDR1 GTSNPN and CDR2 SVGIG (reference sequence). The CDR3 length is 15 residues. With 2 bases removed from V and 7 bases from J, the gap between germline ends came to 18 bases. Sequences were derived from peripheral blood, sampled before any cancer treatment. The sequence derives from an older male donor with stage III squamous cell lung carcinoma. The J gene is TRBJ1-3, the V gene TRBV30, with D maybe TRBD1 (5 bases). CDR3 protein: CAWSRIMTGGNTIYF. CDR3 coding DNA: TGTGCCTGGAGTCGAATTATGACGGGGGGGAACACCATATATTTT.